The rows below give T cell receptor beta chains drawn from one sample of a study of cytotoxic CD8 clonotypes in ibrutinib-treated CLL. Sequencing was performed with immunoSEQ multiplex PCR; in TCRdb, only in-frame clones are kept and a portion is missing. The table has approximately 190,000 clones, roughly three quarters seen once. Source: PBMCs, taken after 12 months of ibrutinib treatment. These receptor sequences come from a human donor with chronic lymphocytic leukemia. The CDR3 runs from the conserved cysteine through the conserved F or W. D genes are given only for firm matches. Not every row has a clone size; where given, it reads once, few, many or a size class.

J gene	V gene	clone size	D gene	CDR3 DNA	CDR3 protein
TRBJ1-1	TRBV29-1	few	-	TGCAGCGTTGAAGGGACAGTCAACACTGAAGCTTTCTTT	CSVEGTVNTEAFF
TRBJ1-1	TRBV10-1	-	-	TGCGCCAGCAGTGAGACCAGGGGTGGCACTGAAGCTTTCTTT	CASSETRGGTEAFF
TRBJ2-7	TRBV19	few	-	TGTGCCAGTAGTTCCGGGACAAACTACGAGCAGTACTTC	CASSSGTNYEQYF
TRBJ2-7	TRBV4-2	-	-	TGTGCCAGCCCCCGCGGGCGTCACTACGAGCAGTACTTC	CASPRGRHYEQYF
TRBJ2-1	TRBV28	once	TRBD1	TGTGCCAGCAGCCTACCCGGGACAGGGGTTGTTGAGCAGTTCTTC	CASSLPGTGVVEQFF
TRBJ1-1	TRBV5-5	-	TRBD1	TGTGCCAGCAGCTTGGACGTGACAGGGTGGTCGGCCACTGAAGCTTTCTTT	CASSLDVTGWSATEAFF
TRBJ2-7	TRBV11-2	once	TRBD1	TGTGCCAGCAGCTTAGGGACAGGGGTTTACGAGCAGTACTTC	CASSLGTGVYEQYF
TRBJ2-6	TRBV19	-	-	TGTGCCAGTAGTATATCCGGCAGGGTCCGCTCTGGGGCCAACGTCCTGACTTTC	CASSISGRVRSGANVLTF
TRBJ2-2	TRBV5-1	few	TRBD1	TGCGCCAGCAGCTTACAGGGGATTGGGACCGGGGAGCTGTTTTTT	CASSLQGIGTGELFF
TRBJ1-1	TRBV27	-	TRBD1	TGTGCCAGCAGCTCGACAGGGGCCGAAGCTTTCTTT	CASSSTGAEAFF
TRBJ2-1	TRBV5-1	-	TRBD2	TGCGCCAGCAGCACGGGACTAATTTACAATGAGCAGTTCTTC	CASSTGLIYNEQFF
TRBJ2-2	TRBV4-1	once	-	TGCGCCAGCAGCCAAGATCTGTGGGGGAGGGAGCTGTTTTTT	CASSQDLWGRELFF
TRBJ1-5	TRBV27	-	-	TGTGCCAGCAGTTTGCGAGGGGAGGGCCAGCCCCAGCATTTT	CASSLRGEGQPQHF
TRBJ1-3	TRBV5-1	-	-	TGCGCCAGCAGCTTGGCCCCGATCTCTGGAAACACCATATATTTT	CASSLAPISGNTIYF
TRBJ2-2	TRBV6-5	-	-	TGTGCCAGCAGTTACTCGGCGGGTGCCGGGGAGCTGTTTTTT	CASSYSAGAGELFF
TRBJ1-4	TRBV7-6	-	-	TGTGCCAGCAGCTTAGAATGGGGGAGAAATGAAAAACTGTTTTTT	CASSLEWGRNEKLFF
TRBJ1-2	TRBV25-1	-	-	TGTGCCAGCAGTGAAAACTATGGCTACACCTTC	CASSENYGYTF
TRBJ1-2	TRBV7-9	-	TRBD1	TGTGCCAGCAGCTTTACAGGGGATGGTGGCTACACCTTC	CASSFTGDGGYTF